These T cell receptor beta chains were read from a single sample in a study of cytomegalovirus exposure and HLA in healthy donors. TCRdb keeps only in-frame clones here, not all; method: immunoSEQ multiplex PCR. The sample has 140,000 or so clones, more than 55% seen once; the top ten hold 6.5%. Source material: PBMCs. These receptors all come from a woman in her sixties in good health and CMV-seronegative. Each CDR3 is given with its conserved first and last residue. A D gene is named only where the DNA matches it firmly. Only some rows state a clone size, as once, few, many or a class for expanded clones.

cdr3_aa: CASSPVSSGYGDTQYF
cdr3_nt: TGTGCCAGCAGCCCGGTGTCTAGCGGCTACGGAGATACGCAGTATTTT
v_call: TRBV4-2
clone_size: once
d_call: TRBD2
j_call: TRBJ2-3

cdr3_aa: CSTMTGPLEAFF
cdr3_nt: TGCAGCACCATGACAGGGCCTCTCGAAGCTTTCTTT
v_call: TRBV29-1
clone_size: few
d_call: TRBD1
j_call: TRBJ1-1

cdr3_aa: CATSPHRGGESPLHF
cdr3_nt: TGTGCCACCAGTCCACACAGGGGCGGCGAATCACCCCTCCACTTT
v_call: TRBV15
clone_size: NA
d_call: TRBD1
j_call: TRBJ1-6

cdr3_aa: CASSRGGDTGELFF
cdr3_nt: TGTGCCAGCTCTCGGGGGGGGGACACCGGGGAGCTGTTTTTT
v_call: TRBV27
clone_size: once
d_call: TRBD2
j_call: TRBJ2-2

cdr3_aa: CASSLGGQMISGANVLTF
cdr3_nt: TGTGCCAGCAGCTTAGGTGGACAGATGATCTCTGGGGCCAACGTCCTGACTTTC
v_call: TRBV7-9
clone_size: few
d_call: NA
j_call: TRBJ2-6

cdr3_aa: CASSEGTGGLFNEQYF
cdr3_nt: TGTGCCAGCAGCGAAGGGACAGGGGGCCTTTTCAACGAGCAGTACTTC
v_call: TRBV5-4
clone_size: NA
d_call: TRBD1
j_call: TRBJ2-7

cdr3_aa: CASSLRVSGPSSYNEQFF
cdr3_nt: TGTGCCAGCAGCTTACGGGTGAGCGGACCAAGCTCCTACAATGAGCAGTTCTTC
v_call: TRBV11-2
clone_size: NA
d_call: NA
j_call: TRBJ2-1

cdr3_aa: CASSPPETGALGEKLFF
cdr3_nt: TGTGCCAGCTCACCACCTGAGACAGGGGCCTTAGGGGAAAAACTGTTTTTT
v_call: TRBV18
clone_size: NA
d_call: TRBD1
j_call: TRBJ1-4

cdr3_aa: CAWRALAPHTVRMNTEAFF
cdr3_nt: TGTGCCTGGAGGGCCCTGGCCCCTCATACAGTCCGGATGAACACTGAAGCTTTCTTT
v_call: TRBV30
clone_size: few
d_call: NA
j_call: TRBJ1-1

cdr3_aa: CASSGPGNTDTQYF
cdr3_nt: TGTGCCAGCAGTGGACCAGGAAACACAGATACGCAGTATTTT
v_call: TRBV2
clone_size: NA
d_call: NA
j_call: TRBJ2-3

cdr3_aa: CASSSGGTLVNEQFF
cdr3_nt: TGTGCCAGCAGCTCCGGGGGGACTCTCGTCAATGAGCAGTTCTTC
v_call: TRBV7-2
clone_size: few
d_call: TRBD2
j_call: TRBJ2-1

cdr3_aa: CASSIGGYEQFF
cdr3_nt: TGTGCCAGTAGTATAGGGGGCTATGAGCAGTTCTTC
v_call: TRBV19
clone_size: once
d_call: NA
j_call: TRBJ2-1

cdr3_aa: CASSLAPGNSPLHF
cdr3_nt: TGTGCCAGCAGCTTGGCGCCGGGGAATTCACCCCTCCACTTT
v_call: TRBV5-4
clone_size: NA
d_call: NA
j_call: TRBJ1-6

cdr3_aa: CASSSPGIQETQYF
cdr3_nt: TGTGCCAGCAGTTCCCCAGGGATTCAAGAGACCCAGTACTTC
v_call: TRBV5-4
clone_size: NA
d_call: NA
j_call: TRBJ2-5

cdr3_aa: CASSNGQAFGYTF
cdr3_nt: TGTGCCAGCAGCAACGGACAGGCATTTGGCTACACCTTC
v_call: TRBV5-4
clone_size: few
d_call: TRBD1
j_call: TRBJ1-2

cdr3_aa: CASTGGYSNQPQHF
cdr3_nt: TGTGCCAGTACCGGGGGGTATAGCAATCAGCCCCAGCATTTT
v_call: TRBV19
clone_size: NA
d_call: NA
j_call: TRBJ1-5

cdr3_aa: CASSPSASGPIGTQYF
cdr3_nt: TGCGCCAGCAGTCCCTCCGCTAGCGGACCGATCGGGACCCAGTACTTC
v_call: TRBV4-1
clone_size: few
d_call: TRBD2
j_call: TRBJ2-5

cdr3_aa: CASSYLRGPLNTEAFF
cdr3_nt: TGTGCCAGCAGTTACCTCAGGGGGCCACTGAACACTGAAGCTTTCTTT
v_call: TRBV6-5
clone_size: NA
d_call: TRBD1
j_call: TRBJ1-1

cdr3_aa: CASSPFSGGLSGANVLTF
cdr3_nt: TGCGCCAGCAGCCCTTTCTCGGGGGGGCTCTCTGGGGCCAACGTCCTGACTTTC
v_call: TRBV5-1
clone_size: NA
d_call: TRBD2
j_call: TRBJ2-6

cdr3_aa: CASSLAGRGETQYF
cdr3_nt: TGTGCCAGCAGCTTGGCCGGGCGGGGGGAGACCCAGTACTTC
v_call: TRBV5-6
clone_size: NA
d_call: TRBD2
j_call: TRBJ2-5

cdr3_aa: CASSSSVMNTEAFF
cdr3_nt: TGTGCCAGCAGCTCATCAGTCATGAACACTGAAGCTTTCTTT
v_call: TRBV7-9
clone_size: NA
d_call: NA
j_call: TRBJ1-1

cdr3_aa: CASRIGLANEQYF
cdr3_nt: TGTGCCAGCAGGATTGGACTAGCGAACGAGCAGTACTTC
v_call: TRBV2
clone_size: NA
d_call: TRBD2
j_call: TRBJ2-7

cdr3_aa: CASSTQGAATEAFF
cdr3_nt: TGTGCCAGTAGTACCCAGGGGGCTGCTACTGAAGCTTTCTTT
v_call: TRBV19
clone_size: NA
d_call: TRBD1
j_call: TRBJ1-1

cdr3_aa: CASSGLQGTEAFF
cdr3_nt: TGTGCCAGCAGCGGCTTACAGGGGACTGAAGCTTTCTTT
v_call: TRBV6-1
clone_size: few
d_call: TRBD1
j_call: TRBJ1-1

cdr3_aa: CASSPKDRGFSGYTF
cdr3_nt: TGTGCCAGCAGCCCTAAGGACAGGGGTTTTAGTGGCTACACCTTC
v_call: TRBV5-8
clone_size: few
d_call: TRBD1
j_call: TRBJ1-2

cdr3_aa: CASSEGSGVSSYNEQFF
cdr3_nt: TGTGCCAGCAGCGAGGGGAGCGGGGTAAGCTCCTACAATGAGCAGTTCTTC
v_call: TRBV9
clone_size: few
d_call: TRBD2
j_call: TRBJ2-1